Listed below are T cell receptor beta chains from one sample, sequenced in a study of molecular identifiers for immune sequencing clone quantification. TCRdb reanalysed the PCR reads using MiXCR and keeps one entry per CDR3 protein. The table shows about 510,000 distinct CDR3 sequences, with 20% to 25% occurring only once. The sequencing input was naive CD8+ T cells from blood, with Jurkat cell RNA spiked in. The source is a human donor in good health. Some libraries in this study had Jurkat cell RNA spiked in. The CDR3 runs from the conserved cysteine through the conserved F or W. D genes are given only for firm matches. A row's size may be missing; if present it is once, few, many or a size class.

>TRBJ1-1|.|many|TRBV6-5
CASRDYLGAEAFF
TGTGCCAGCAGGGATTATTTGGGGGCTGAAGCTTTCTTT
>TRBJ2-1|.|few|TRBV11-2
CASSLEGAGSSYNEQFF
TGTGCCAGCAGCTTAGAGGGGGCGGGGAGCTCCTACAATGAGCAGTTCTTC
>TRBJ2-1|.|.|TRBV6-5
CASSYAGETPQFF
TGTGCCAGCAGTTACGCTGGAGAAACACCTCAGTTCTTC
>TRBJ1-1|TRBD1|.|TRBV30
CAWNPGQGAQGEAFF
TGTGCCTGGAACCCGGGACAGGGGGCGCAGGGTGAAGCTTTCTTT
>TRBJ2-3|.|few|TRBV20-1
CSASGGVGGDTQYF
TGCAGTGCTAGTGGGGGTGTAGGTGGAGATACGCAGTATTTT
>TRBJ1-5|TRBD1|many|TRBV7-8
CASSHPGGGPRDQPQHF
TGTGCCAGCAGCCATCCAGGGGGTGGGCCGCGCGATCAGCCCCAGCATTTT
>TRBJ2-2|TRBD1|few|TRBV7-8
CASSEKGQGSAGELVF
TGTGCCAGCAGCGAAAAGGGACAGGGAAGTGCCGGGGAGCTGGTTTTT
>TRBJ2-5|.|many|TRBV7-9
CASSLFVAGPQETQYF
TGTGCCAGCAGCTTATTCGTGGCAGGGCCCCAAGAGACCCAGTACTTC
>TRBJ1-2|.|.|TRBV4-2
CASRLAQDSANYGYTF
TGTGCCAGCAGATTAGCACAGGACTCAGCTAACTATGGCTACACCTTC
>TRBJ2-5|.|many|TRBV5-1
CASSLTGSGGETQYF
TGCGCCAGCAGCTTGACTGGATCCGGGGGAGAGACCCAGTACTTC
>TRBJ1-2|.|few|TRBV7-9
CASSMDSSQNYGYTF
TGTGCCAGCAGCATGGACAGTTCCCAAAACTATGGCTACACCTTC
>TRBJ2-7|TRBD2|many|TRBV28
CASSLVRTSGTPYEQYF
TGTGCCAGCAGTTTAGTCCGGACTAGCGGGACACCCTACGAGCAGTACTTC
>TRBJ2-7|TRBD1|few|TRBV9
CASSVGGTGTYEQYF
TGTGCCAGCAGCGTAGGAGGGACAGGGACCTACGAGCAGTACTTC
>TRBJ2-1|.|many|TRBV4-3
CASSQGPSEGNNEQFF
TGCGCCAGCAGCCAAGGTCCCTCCGAGGGAAACAATGAGCAGTTCTTC
>TRBJ2-2|.|few|TRBV4-1
CASSQDFPGAVTGELFF
TGCGCCAGCAGCCAAGATTTCCCAGGGGCCGTCACCGGGGAGCTGTTTTTT
>TRBJ2-7|.|few|TRBV5-6
CASSLGQDPGSYEQYF
TGTGCCAGCAGCTTGGGGCAGGACCCCGGCTCCTACGAGCAGTACTTC
>TRBJ2-3|.|.|TRBV10-3
CAISESNDWGASDTQYF
TGTGCCATCAGTGAGTCGAACGATTGGGGGGCATCTGATACGCAGTATTTT
>TRBJ2-5|TRBD1|many|TRBV19
CASSYPGQEETQYF
TGTGCCAGTTCCTACCCGGGACAGGAAGAGACCCAGTACTTC
>TRBJ2-1|TRBD2|few|TRBV30
CAWSRGTSSVSEQFF
TGTGCCTGGAGTAGGGGGACTAGCTCTGTAAGTGAGCAGTTCTTC
>TRBJ2-2|.|many|TRBV6-5
CASSPAGSGELFF
TGTGCCAGCAGCCCAGCAGGGTCCGGGGAGCTGTTTTTT
>TRBJ1-1|.|few|TRBV7-9
CASSFIEGGGSTEAFF
TGTGCCAGCAGCTTCATCGAGGGGGGGGGGTCCACTGAAGCTTTCTTT
>TRBJ2-7|TRBD1|many|TRBV4-2
CASSPDRSNYEQYF
TGTGCCAGCAGCCCGGACAGGTCTAACTACGAGCAGTACTTC
>TRBJ1-3|.|.|TRBV4-1
CASSQVAQGIGNTIYF
TGCGCCAGCAGCCAAGTAGCGCAGGGCATTGGAAACACCATATATTTT
>TRBJ2-5|.|many|TRBV7-9
CASSSTWETQYF
TGTGCCAGCAGTTCGACTTGGGAGACCCAGTACTTC
>TRBJ1-5|TRBD1|many|TRBV19
CASSGTGYQPQHF
TGTGCCAGTAGCGGGACAGGGTATCAGCCCCAGCATTTT
>TRBJ1-2|TRBD1|few|TRBV29-1
CSAGVRLEGTGTNYGYTF
TGCAGCGCTGGGGTGAGGCTTGAGGGGACAGGGACTAACTATGGCTACACCTTC
>TRBJ2-7|.|.|TRBV5-1
CASSLGGQGLVSYEQYF
TGCGCCAGCAGCTTGGGTGGGCAGGGGTTAGTTTCTTACGAGCAGTACTTC
>TRBJ2-7|TRBD1|.|TRBV7-2
CASSLDGTAYERYF
TGTGCCAGCAGCTTAGACGGGACAGCCTACGAGCGGTACTTC
>TRBJ2-7|TRBD2|many|TRBV4-1
CASSQDSGGAYEQYF
TGCGCCAGCAGCCAAGATAGCGGGGGGGCGTACGAGCAGTACTTC
>TRBJ2-1|.|many|TRBV4-3
CASSPEDYGSYNEQFF
TGCGCCAGCAGCCCGGAGGACTACGGATCGTACAATGAGCAGTTCTTC
>TRBJ2-5|.|.|TRBV20-1
CSARPSVFETQYF
TGCAGTGCTAGGCCTAGCGTGTTCGAGACCCAGTACTTC
>TRBJ2-7|TRBD1|.|TRBV6-5
CASKSNRGYEQYF
TGTGCCAGCAAGTCGAACAGGGGCTACGAGCAGTACTTC
>TRBJ2-2|TRBD1|many|TRBV24-1
CATSDLWTGGPNTGELFF
TGTGCCACCAGTGATTTGTGGACAGGGGGCCCGAACACCGGGGAGCTGTTTTTT
>TRBJ1-1|TRBD1|many|TRBV2
CASSGLGGAAFF
TGTGCCAGCAGTGGGCTAGGGGGCGCGGCTTTCTTT
>TRBJ1-6|.|many|TRBV20-1
CSARSWTAHNSPLHF
TGCAGTGCTAGATCATGGACAGCGCATAATTCACCCCTCCACTTT
>TRBJ2-7|.|.|TRBV7-9
CASSFGGTYEQHF
TGTGCCAGCAGCTTCGGGGGAACCTACGAGCAGCACTTC
>TRBJ1-2|TRBD1|.|TRBV28
CASRPGQGVGNYGYTF
TGTGCCAGCAGACCGGGACAGGGAGTTGGTAACTACGGCTACACCTTC
>TRBJ1-2|.|few|TRBV13
CASSLREPIYTF
TGTGCCAGCAGCTTACGGGAACCCATCTACACCTTC
>TRBJ2-5|TRBD2|few|TRBV11-3
CASSTQSSIETSGSRERETQYF
TGTGCCAGCAGCACCCAATCGTCGATCGAGACTAGCGGGAGCCGCGAAAGAGAGACCCAGTACTTC
>TRBJ1-5|.|.|TRBV5-6
CASSFGTPYSNQPQHF
TGTGCCAGCAGCTTCGGGACTCCATATAGCAATCAGCCCCAGCATTTT
>TRBJ2-1|TRBD2|.|TRBV4-2
CASSQTTSGTSYNEQFF
TGTGCCAGCAGCCAAACGACTAGCGGGACATCCTACAATGAGCAGTTCTTC
>TRBJ2-1|.|many|TRBV28
CASTSNSWDEQFF
TGTGCCAGCACGTCGAATAGTTGGGATGAGCAGTTCTTC
>TRBJ1-3|.|few|TRBV2
CASSEQGRVSGNTIYF
TGTGCCAGCAGTGAACAGGGCAGGGTCTCTGGAAACACCATATATTTT
>TRBJ2-5|.|many|TRBV7-8
CASSPQGNWETQYF
TGTGCCAGCAGCCCTCAGGGGAATTGGGAGACCCAGTACTTC
>TRBJ1-5|.|many|TRBV7-2
CASSLGSQPQHF
TGTGCCAGCAGCTTGGGGAGTCAGCCCCAGCATTTT
>TRBJ2-5|TRBD2|few|TRBV20-1
CSATPGLTTGQETQYF
TGCAGTGCAACGCCGGGACTAACGACCGGCCAAGAGACCCAGTACTTC
>TRBJ1-4|TRBD1|many|TRBV20-1
CSAQLGQGSNEKLFF
TGCAGTGCTCAACTTGGACAGGGGTCTAATGAAAAACTGTTTTTT
>TRBJ2-2|.|many|TRBV30
CAWNRKTGELFF
TGTGCCTGGAACAGAAAGACCGGGGAGCTGTTTTTT
>TRBJ1-2|TRBD1|few|TRBV29-1
CSVDRGPYGYTF
TGCAGCGTTGACAGGGGGCCCTATGGCTACACCTTC
>TRBJ1-1|.|many|TRBV5-8
CASSYYETGTEAFF
TGTGCCAGCAGCTATTATGAGACCGGCACTGAAGCTTTCTTT
>TRBJ2-5|.|few|TRBV7-9
CASSPPELVSETQYF
TGTGCCAGCAGCCCCCCCGAACTAGTTTCAGAGACCCAGTACTTC
>TRBJ2-1|TRBD1|.|TRBV6-5
CASSYSDRGNERFF
TGTGCCAGCAGTTACTCGGACAGGGGGAATGAGCGGTTCTTC
>TRBJ2-6|.|many|TRBV9
CASSVSWTETHSGANVLTF
TGTGCCAGCAGCGTAAGTTGGACAGAAACACACTCTGGGGCCAACGTCCTGACTTTC
>TRBJ2-5|TRBD1|.|TRBV7-9
CASSSLSAGTGQETQYF
TGTGCCAGCAGCTCACTCTCAGCCGGGACAGGGCAAGAGACCCAGTACTTC
>TRBJ2-7|TRBD2|.|TRBV4-1
CASSQDRASGSYEQYF
TGCGCCAGCAGCCAAGACCGGGCTAGCGGGAGCTACGAGCAGTACTTC
>TRBJ2-2|.|few|TRBV20-1
CSARDLGRNGELFF
TGCAGTGCTAGAGATCTGGGCCGGAACGGGGAGCTGTTTTTT
>TRBJ1-1|.|many|TRBV6-2/TRBV6-3
CASSLEGQTEAFF
TGTGCCAGCAGCTTAGAAGGGCAGACTGAAGCTTTCTTT